This TCR beta chain derives from a study of naive and memory T cell subsets. Separate alpha and beta amplification began at the second PCR step. CMV status came from CD4+ T cell IFNgamma after overnight CMV lysate stimulation of fresh PBMCs. The ends were cut back, 4 bases at V and 2 bases at J, with 15 bases in the middle. The V gene's germline CDR1 is SGHNT and CDR2 YYREEE (reference sequence). This CDR3 is built from 15 residues. Both TRBC1 and TRBC2 were covered by a beta constant-region primer of two equimolar oligonucleotides. TCRdb called the UMI-ligation and nested PCR reads again in MiXCR, with one record for every CDR3 protein. The sample shows roughly 140,000 distinct CDR3 sequences, over 15% of them seen only once. Study-wide findings and caveats: Possibly reflecting memory cells re-expressing CD45RA, a few larger clonotypes occurred in naive repertoires, especially CD8. In CD4 and CD8 cells, diversity dropped from naive through EMRA.

Concerning this clonotype: Its antigen is as yet unknown.

This sequence originates from a human donor in good health. Sequenced material: naive CD4+ T cells from blood. This chain uses TRBV5-4 with TRBJ2-5; possibly TRBD1 for D (6 bases). The CDR3: CASSGPTGIQETQYF. Written as DNA, the CDR3 is TGTGCCAGCAGCGGCCCAACAGGGATACAAGAGACCCAGTACTTC.